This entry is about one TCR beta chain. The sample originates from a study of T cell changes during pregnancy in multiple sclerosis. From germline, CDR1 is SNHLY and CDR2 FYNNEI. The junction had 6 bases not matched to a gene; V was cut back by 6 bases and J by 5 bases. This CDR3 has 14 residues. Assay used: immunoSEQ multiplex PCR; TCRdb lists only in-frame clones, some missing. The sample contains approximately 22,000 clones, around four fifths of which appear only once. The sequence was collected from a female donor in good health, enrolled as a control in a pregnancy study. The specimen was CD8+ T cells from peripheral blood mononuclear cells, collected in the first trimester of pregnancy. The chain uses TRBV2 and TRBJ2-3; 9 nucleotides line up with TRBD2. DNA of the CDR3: TGTGCCAGCAGCTCTAGCGGGAAGAGAGATACGCAGTATTTT. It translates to CASSSSGKRDTQYF.